The table lists the clone carrying this T cell receptor beta chain with many counts. What it binds is unknown. This record belongs to a study of metastatic and nonmetastatic thyroid tumors. In germline, CDR1 is MDHEN, CDR2 SYDVKM. The CDR3 sequence is 15 residues long. The V segment lost 5 bases and the J segment 3 bases; nucleotides outside the gene matches: 5. Authors' methods: The authors used CDR3 differences across clinicopathological groups to build a distant-metastasis classifier for papillary thyroid cancer. TCRdb re-clonotyped the PCR reads through MiXCR. Here the V and J calls rest on TCRdb's processing, not on the authors' analysis. This sample carries 72,000 or so clones, around 18% of them seen once, and the ten largest clones take 9.5% to 15%. Overall study findings and caveats: Reports indicated that malignant thyroid tumors showed significantly higher TCR beta diversity than benign nodules did, in blood and tumor.

Until they underwent thyroid surgery, no patient had received any treatment. V is TRBV28 and J is TRBJ1-1; TRBD1 matches at 11 bases. The sequence was obtained from a female donor with papillary thyroid cancer or a benign thyroid nodule (not recorded which). Some clones in this sample may be carry-over from other donors' samples. The sequenced sample was blood. As DNA, the CDR3 is TGTGCCAGCAGTCCAAGGGACAGGGGGGACACTGAAGCTTTCTTT. It specifies CASSPRDRGDTEAFF.